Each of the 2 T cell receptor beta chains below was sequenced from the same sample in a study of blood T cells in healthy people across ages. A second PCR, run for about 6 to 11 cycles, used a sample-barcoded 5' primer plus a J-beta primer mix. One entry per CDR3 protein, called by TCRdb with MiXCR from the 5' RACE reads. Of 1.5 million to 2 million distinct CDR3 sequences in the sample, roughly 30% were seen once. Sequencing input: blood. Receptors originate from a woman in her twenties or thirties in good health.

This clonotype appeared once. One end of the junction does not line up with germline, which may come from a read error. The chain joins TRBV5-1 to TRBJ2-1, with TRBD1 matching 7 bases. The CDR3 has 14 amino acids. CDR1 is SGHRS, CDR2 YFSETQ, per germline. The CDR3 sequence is CAGSFPGQRDEQFF. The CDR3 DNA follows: TGCGCCGGCAGCTTCCCGGGACAGAGGGATGAGCAGTTCTTC.

CDR3 sequence reads: CASSNSGQGAWEQYF. The CDR3 DNA follows: TGTGCCAGCAGCAATAGCGGACAGGGGGCGTGGGAGCAGTACTTC. V usage is TRBV5-6 and J usage is TRBJ2-5, with 11 positions matching TRBD1. This CDR3 contains 15 residues. V lost 4 bases to trimming and J lost 11 bases; unmatched junction nucleotides: 13. Germline V gene data show CDR1 as SGHDT and CDR2 as YYEEEE.